In this sample, the clone carrying this T cell receptor (beta chain) turned up many times. Its antigen remains unidentified. The TCR beta libraries were generated through quantitative 5'-RACE incorporating molecular barcodes. TCRdb recomputed calls from the 5' RACE reads with MiXCR, one row per CDR3 protein. The sample includes roughly 69,000 distinct CDR3 sequences, 5.3% seen only once; the top ten take about 2%. This sample is drawn from a study of CD8 T cells in ankylosing spondylitis. Study observations and caveats: About eight highly homologous variants made up a TCR beta motif that seemed to typify ankylosing spondylitis blood. From matched ankylosing spondylitis synovial fluid, disease-linked clones were reportedly recovered at significantly enriched levels. Both synovial fluid and blood in reactive arthritis had previously been reported to carry some motif variants.

Germline CDR1 is MNHEY and CDR2 is SVGEGT. Germline trimming cut 2 bases from V and 5 bases from J; bases unmatched to any gene: 9. The CDR3 is made up of 16 amino acids. The gene calls are TRBV6-2 or TRBV6-3 and TRBJ2-1, with TRBD1 identical over 7 bases. The TCR was taken from a male donor with ankylosing spondylitis or in good health (not recorded which). What was sequenced was blood, either unsorted or a sorted T cell fraction (not recorded which). This CDR3 is CASSYRWGQFNNEQFF. CDR3 coding DNA: TGTGCCAGCAGTTACCGATGGGGACAGTTCAACAATGAGCAGTTCTTC.